The 14 T cell receptor beta chains given below trace back to one sample, sequenced in a study of shared clonotypes between healthy human individuals. Here immunoSEQ multiplex PCR was the method, and the copy in TCRdb shows in-frame clones only, minus some. The sample contains 1,400,000 or so clones, approximately 98.5% of which appear only once. The sample consisted of naive CD4+ T cells sorted from blood. Subset described: CD45RA+ positively selected. The receptor source for this set is a man aged 25 to 40 in good health.

This rearrangement joins TRBV4-1 to TRBJ2-2; 7 nucleotides align to TRBD1. The CDR3 spans 19 residues. With V trimmed by 0 bases and J by 5 bases, 15 bases remained unmatched. Germline CDR1 MGHRA, CDR2 YSYEKL. This CDR3 is CASSQDHPTGILGTGELFF. The CDR3 DNA reads TGCGCCAGCAGCCAAGATCATCCGACAGGGATCCTCGGGACCGGGGAGCTGTTTTTT.

The chain combines TRBV6-4 with TRBJ2-7; 12 nucleotides match TRBD2. CDR1 and CDR2 (germline): MRHNA, SNTAGT. The CDR3 has 14 residues. The junction had 3 bases not matched to a gene; V was cut back by 5 bases and J by 4 bases. The CDR3 sequence is CASSRTSGTYEQYF. CDR3 nucleotides: TGTGCCAGCAGTCGGACTAGCGGGACTTACGAGCAGTACTTC.

The chain has TRBV5-6 and TRBJ2-7; D is undetermined. Per the germline V gene, CDR1 is SGHDT and CDR2 is YYEEEE. Trimming removed 0 bases from V and 2 bases from J, with 9 bases in between. The CDR3 totals 14 residues. This chain's CDR3 is CASSLEGIPYEQYF. The CDR3, as DNA: TGTGCCAGCAGCTTGGAAGGGATCCCCTACGAGCAGTACTTC.

The V gene is TRBV7-2, the J gene TRBJ2-1; no firm D call. Germline V gives CDR1 SGHTA, CDR2 FQGNSA. Trimming took 3 bases from V and 8 from J, leaving 14 bases between them. The CDR3 extends over 14 amino acids. CDR3 DNA sequence: TGTGCCAGCAGCTTTCCCCCGTTAGTTGATGAGCAGTTCTTC. Translation: CASSFPPLVDEQFF. The variable domain in full, with the rest retrieved from reference TRBV7-2 and TRBJ2-1, is GAGVSQSPSNKVTEKGKDVELRCDPISGHTALYWYRQSLGQGLEFLIYFQGNSAPDKSGLPSDRFSAERTGGSVSTLTIQRTQQEDSAVYLCASSFPPLVDEQFFGPGTRLTVL.

Comment on this clone: Other nucleotide sequences from this sample produce the same CDR3. This chain joins TRBV18 and TRBJ2-1; no clear D gene. Germline V gives CDR1 KGHSH, CDR2 LQKENI. The CDR3 consists of 13 residues. Trimming shortened V by 3 bases and J by 4 bases, and 7 bases separated the two germline ends. The CDR3 bases are TGTGCCAGCTCACCTTCGGTATACAATGAGCAGTTCTTC. It translates to CASSPSVYNEQFF.

The chain has TRBV6-5 and TRBJ2-5, with a tentative D call TRBD2 (5 bases). V gave up 2 bases and J gave up 5 bases, with 15 bases separating them. Germline V gene data show CDR1 as MNHEY and CDR2 as SVGAGI. There are 15 residues in the CDR3. DNA for the CDR3: TGTGCCAGCAGTTACCTTCCTAGCCCCACTGAGACCCAGTACTTC. Protein sequence: CASSYLPSPTETQYF.

The V call is TRBV5-1, the J call TRBJ2-6, with D tentatively TRBD1 or TRBD2 (5 bases each). Germline V CDR1 and CDR2: SGHRS, YFSETQ. V dropped 4 bases and J dropped 0 bases, with 8 bases sitting between them. This CDR3 is built from 15 residues. CDR3 protein: CASSAGSSGANVLTF. For the CDR3, the DNA is TGCGCCAGCAGCGCAGGGAGCTCTGGGGCCAACGTCCTGACTTTC. The full variable domain, with the rest looked up from reference TRBV5-1 and TRBJ2-6, is KAGVTQTPRYLIKTRGQQVTLSCSPISGHRSVSWYQQTPGQGLQFLFEYFSETQRNKGNFPGRFSGRQFSNSRSEMNVSTLELGDSALYLCASSAGSSGANVLTFGAGSRLTVL.

V usage is TRBV5-1 and J usage is TRBJ1-1; D remains unclear. Between the trimmed V and J ends, which lost 2 bases and 1 base, there was a span of 6 bases. Germline V lookup: CDR1 SGHRS, CDR2 YFSETQ. The CDR3 has 13 residues. The CDR3 DNA follows: TGCGCCAGCAGCTTTATGGGGAACACTGAAGCTTTCTTT. It is translated as CASSFMGNTEAFF.

This clone was observed once. V usage is TRBV7-9 and J usage is TRBJ1-1; D is undetermined. The CDR3 runs 13 residues. The germline CDR1 and CDR2 sequences are SEHNR and FQNEAQ (reference sequence). Trimming pared 4 bases from V and 5 bases from J, leaving 11 bases between. The CDR3 region is CASSSVPVTEAFF. In nucleotides, the CDR3 is TGTGCCAGCAGCTCAGTACCCGTTACTGAAGCTTTCTTT.

The V and J genes are TRBV4-1 and TRBJ2-1; no firm D call. The CDR3 is 17 amino acids. Trimming removed 0 bases at V and 5 bases at J, with 17 bases between. Germline V gene sequence: CDR1 MGHRA, CDR2 YSYEKL. CDR3 DNA sequence: TGCGCCAGCAGCCAAGATCGTATAGTCGGCCCAAACAATGAGCAGTTCTTC. Translated: CASSQDRIVGPNNEQFF.

The J gene is TRBJ2-2, the V gene TRBV11-2; weak D call: TRBD2 (5 bases). CDR3 size: 15 residues. Trimming removed 8 bases from V and 0 bases from J, with 13 bases in between. Germline CDR1 and CDR2: SGHAT and FQNNGV. The CDR3 coding sequence is TGTGCCAGCGCCCGGCTCGGGGCGAACACCGGGGAGCTGTTTTTT. Amino acid sequence: CASARLGANTGELFF.

V gene TRBV29-1 combines with J gene TRBJ2-7; no reliable D call. This CDR3 region has 13 residues. Germline CDR1 reads SQVTM; CDR2 reads ANQGSEA. The V and J ends lost 5 bases and 3 bases respectively, with 14 bases between them. The CDR3 is CSVRGSSVYEQYF. The CDR3 DNA reads TGCAGCGTTCGAGGTTCATCAGTCTACGAGCAGTACTTC.

This sequence joins TRBV6-5 and TRBJ1-1; no clear D gene. V lost 8 bases to trimming and J lost 6 bases, with 16 bases between them. Germline V gene data show CDR1 as MNHEY and CDR2 as SVGAGI. This CDR3 has 13 amino acids. The CDR3 DNA sequence: TGTGCCAGCCTCAAGGGTGGAACATCTGAAGCTTTCTTT. This gives the protein CASLKGGTSEAFF.

V gene TRBV28 combines with J gene TRBJ2-7, with 9 bases identical to TRBD2. The trim removed 9 bases at V and 2 bases at J, leaving 5 bases unmatched. Per germline, CDR1 MDHEN and CDR2 SYDVKM. CDR3 length equals 13 residues. The chain's CDR3 is CASSGSPPYEQYF. CDR3 nucleotide sequence: TGTGCCAGTAGCGGGAGCCCCCCCTACGAGCAGTACTTC.